The T cell receptor (beta chain) under discussion was sequenced for a study of T cell responses to AZD1222 COVID-19 vaccine. Notes on the study in general: Females outnumbered males among donors, who were mostly white British; clonal diversity was possibly underestimated. Reportedly, nearly half of unique spike TCRs recognized epitopes outside B.1.351/B.1.1.7 mutations. Vaccine-associated CD4 TCRs ranged over spike, dominating at 160-218 and 743-854. The number of AZD1222 recipients seropositive at baseline was only 5 to 7.

Libraries were prepared by immunoSEQ multiplex PCR; TCRdb keeps only in-frame clonotypes and omits some of them. The repertoire includes around 120,000 clones, about nine tenths of them detected once, and approximately 1.3% sits in the top ten. Comments on this clone: Its matching antigen is unknown. One end of the junction does not line up with germline, which may come from a read error.

Sample: peripheral blood, taken on day 0 of AZD1222 vaccination. The TCR sequence derives from an adult in good health.

The DNA of the CDR3 is TGTGCCAGTAGTGCGGACAGGCGGACCTCGACTGGAGCTTTCTTT. Encoded protein: CASSADRRTSTGAFF. The chain carries TRBV19 and TRBJ1-1; 7 positions match TRBD1. In germline, CDR1 is LNHDA, CDR2 SQIVND (reference sequence). The CDR3 runs 15 residues.